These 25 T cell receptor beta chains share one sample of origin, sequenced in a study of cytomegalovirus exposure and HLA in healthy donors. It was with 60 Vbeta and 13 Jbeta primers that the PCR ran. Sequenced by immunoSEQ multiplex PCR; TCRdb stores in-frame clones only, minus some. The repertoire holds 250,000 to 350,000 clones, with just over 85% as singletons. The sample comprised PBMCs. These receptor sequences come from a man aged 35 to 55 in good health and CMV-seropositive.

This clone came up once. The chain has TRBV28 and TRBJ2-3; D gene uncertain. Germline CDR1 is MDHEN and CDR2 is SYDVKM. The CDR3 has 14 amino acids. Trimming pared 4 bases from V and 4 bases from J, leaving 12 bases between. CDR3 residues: CASSSIAYADTQYF. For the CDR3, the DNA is TGTGCCAGCAGTTCAATTGCGTACGCAGATACGCAGTATTTT. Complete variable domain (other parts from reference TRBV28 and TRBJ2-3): DVKVTQSSRYLVKRTGEKVFLECVQDMDHENMFWYRQDPGLGLRLIYFSYDVKMKEKGDIPEGYSVSREKKERFSLILESASTNQTSMYLCASSSIAYADTQYFGPGTRLTVL.

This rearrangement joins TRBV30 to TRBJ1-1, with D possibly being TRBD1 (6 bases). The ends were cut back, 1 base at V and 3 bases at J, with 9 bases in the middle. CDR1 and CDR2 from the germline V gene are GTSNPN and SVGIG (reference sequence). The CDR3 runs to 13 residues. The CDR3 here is CAWSGGPHTEAFF. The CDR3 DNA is TGTGCCTGGAGTGGGGGGCCGCACACTGAAGCTTTCTTT.

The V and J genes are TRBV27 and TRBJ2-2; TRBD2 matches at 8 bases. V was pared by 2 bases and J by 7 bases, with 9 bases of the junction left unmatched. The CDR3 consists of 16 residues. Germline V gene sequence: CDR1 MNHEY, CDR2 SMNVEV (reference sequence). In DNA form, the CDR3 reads TGTGCCAGCAGTTTAATAGCGGGAAGGAGTAACGGGGAGCTGTTTTTT. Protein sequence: CASSLIAGRSNGELFF.

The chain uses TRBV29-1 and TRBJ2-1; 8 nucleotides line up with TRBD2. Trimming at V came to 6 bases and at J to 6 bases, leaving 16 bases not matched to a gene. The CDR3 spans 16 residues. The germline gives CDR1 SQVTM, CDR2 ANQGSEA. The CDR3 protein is CSVAHPGGWVSNEQFF. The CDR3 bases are TGCAGCGTGGCCCATCCGGGAGGGTGGGTTAGCAATGAGCAGTTCTTC.

CDR3 DNA: TGCGCCAGCAGCGCCATACTAGCGGGAGAGACCTACGAGCAGTACTTC. Encoded protein: CASSAILAGETYEQYF. The rearrangement joins TRBV4-1 to TRBJ2-7; TRBD2 aligns across 11 bases. Germline V lookup: CDR1 MGHRA, CDR2 YSYEKL. V dropped 5 bases and J dropped 2; count of bases not matched to a gene: 8. This CDR3 is built from 16 residues.

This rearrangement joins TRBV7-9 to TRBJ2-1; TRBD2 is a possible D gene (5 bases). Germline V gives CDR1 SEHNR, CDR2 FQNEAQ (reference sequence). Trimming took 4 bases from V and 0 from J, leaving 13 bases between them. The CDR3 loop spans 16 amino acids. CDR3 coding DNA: TGTGCCAGCAGCTCCGGGGATCGGGGCTCCTACAATGAGCAGTTCTTC. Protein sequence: CASSSGDRGSYNEQFF. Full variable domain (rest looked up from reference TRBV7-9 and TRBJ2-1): DTGVSQNPRHKITKRGQNVTFRCDPISEHNRLYWYRQTLGQGPEFLTYFQNEAQLEKSRLLSDRFSAERPKGSFSTLEIQRTEQGDSAMYLCASSSGDRGSYNEQFFGPGTRLTVL.

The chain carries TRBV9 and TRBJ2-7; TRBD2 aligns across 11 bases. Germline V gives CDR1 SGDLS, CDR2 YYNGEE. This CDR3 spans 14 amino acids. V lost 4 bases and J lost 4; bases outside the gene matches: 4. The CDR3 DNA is TGTGCCAGCAGCCCCGGGACTAGCGGTTACGAGCAGTACTTC. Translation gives CASSPGTSGYEQYF.

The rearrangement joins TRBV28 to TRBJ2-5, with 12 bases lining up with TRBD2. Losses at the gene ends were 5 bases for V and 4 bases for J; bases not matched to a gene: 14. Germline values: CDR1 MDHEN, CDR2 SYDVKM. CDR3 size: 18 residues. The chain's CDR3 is CASSQGLAGGGRRETQYF. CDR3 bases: TGTGCCAGCAGTCAAGGCCTAGCGGGAGGGGGGAGACGAGAGACCCAGTACTTC.

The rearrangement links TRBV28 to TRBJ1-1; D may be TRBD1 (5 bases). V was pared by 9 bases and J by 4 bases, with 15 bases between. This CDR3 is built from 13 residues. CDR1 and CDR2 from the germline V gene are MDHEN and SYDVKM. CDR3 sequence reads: CASWGGTITEAFF. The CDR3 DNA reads TGTGCCAGTTGGGGGGGTACGATCACTGAAGCTTTCTTT.

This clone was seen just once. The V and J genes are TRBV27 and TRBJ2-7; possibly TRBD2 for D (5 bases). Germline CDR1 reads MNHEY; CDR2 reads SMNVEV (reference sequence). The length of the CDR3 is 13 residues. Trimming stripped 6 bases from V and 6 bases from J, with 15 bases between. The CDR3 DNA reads TGTGCCAGCAGATTACTAGGCCGTAGCGAGCAGTACTTC. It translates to CASRLLGRSEQYF.

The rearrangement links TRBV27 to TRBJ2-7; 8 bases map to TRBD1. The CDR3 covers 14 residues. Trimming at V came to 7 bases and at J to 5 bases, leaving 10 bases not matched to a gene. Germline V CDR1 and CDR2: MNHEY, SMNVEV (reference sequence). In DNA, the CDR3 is TGTGCCAGCATGGAACAGGGGGTAGTCCACGAGCAGTACTTC. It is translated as CASMEQGVVHEQYF.

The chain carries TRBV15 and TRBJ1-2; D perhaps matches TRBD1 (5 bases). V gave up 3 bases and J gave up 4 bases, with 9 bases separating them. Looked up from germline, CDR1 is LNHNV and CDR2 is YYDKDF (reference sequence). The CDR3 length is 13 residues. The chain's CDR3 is CATSSTGLYGYTF. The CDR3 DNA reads TGTGCCACCAGCAGCACAGGCCTCTATGGCTACACCTTC. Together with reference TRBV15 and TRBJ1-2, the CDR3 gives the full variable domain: DAMVIQNPRYQVTQFGKPVTLSCSQTLNHNVMYWYQQKSSQAPKLLFHYYDKDFNNEADTPDNFQSRRPNTSFCFLDIRSPGLGDTAMYLCATSSTGLYGYTFGSGTRLTVV.

CDR3 sequence reads: CASSLAEQPSGRAGDTQYF. The CDR3, as DNA: TGCGCCAGCAGCTTGGCCGAGCAGCCTAGCGGGAGGGCCGGAGATACGCAGTATTTT. The rearrangement uses TRBV5-1 and TRBJ2-3, with TRBD2 matching over 12 bases. The junction had 13 bases not matched to a gene; V was cut back by 0 bases and J by 5 bases. CDR1 and CDR2 from the germline V gene are SGHRS and YFSETQ. This CDR3 region has 19 residues. Full variable domain (remainder filled in from reference TRBV5-1 and TRBJ2-3): KAGVTQTPRYLIKTRGQQVTLSCSPISGHRSVSWYQQTPGQGLQFLFEYFSETQRNKGNFPGRFSGRQFSNSRSEMNVSTLELGDSALYLCASSLAEQPSGRAGDTQYFGPGTRLTVL.

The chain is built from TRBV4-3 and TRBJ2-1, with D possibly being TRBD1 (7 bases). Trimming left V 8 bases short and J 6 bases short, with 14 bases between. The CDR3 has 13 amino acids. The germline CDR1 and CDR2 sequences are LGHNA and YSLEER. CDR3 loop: CASSQGGSNEQFF. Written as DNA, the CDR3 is TGCGCCAGCTCCCAGGGGGGTAGCAATGAGCAGTTCTTC.

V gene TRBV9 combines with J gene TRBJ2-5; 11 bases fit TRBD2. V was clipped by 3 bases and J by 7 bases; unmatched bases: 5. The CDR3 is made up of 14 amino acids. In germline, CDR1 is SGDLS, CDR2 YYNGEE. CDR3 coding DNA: TGTGCCAGCAGCGCCGGGACTAGCGGAGGGACCCAGTACTTC. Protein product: CASSAGTSGGTQYF.

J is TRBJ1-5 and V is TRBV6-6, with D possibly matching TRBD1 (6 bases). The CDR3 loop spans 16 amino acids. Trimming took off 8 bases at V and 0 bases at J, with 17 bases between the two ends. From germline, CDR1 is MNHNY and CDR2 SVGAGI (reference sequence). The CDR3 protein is CASSEPGQFSNQPQHF. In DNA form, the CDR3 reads TGTGCCAGCTCCGAACCCGGACAGTTTAGCAATCAGCCCCAGCATTTT.

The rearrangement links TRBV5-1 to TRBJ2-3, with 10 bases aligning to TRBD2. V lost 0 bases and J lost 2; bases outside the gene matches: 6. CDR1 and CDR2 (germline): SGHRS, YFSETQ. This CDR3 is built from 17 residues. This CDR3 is CASSLEGLAGATDTQYF. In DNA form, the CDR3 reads TGCGCCAGCAGCTTGGAGGGGCTAGCGGGAGCCACAGATACGCAGTATTTT.

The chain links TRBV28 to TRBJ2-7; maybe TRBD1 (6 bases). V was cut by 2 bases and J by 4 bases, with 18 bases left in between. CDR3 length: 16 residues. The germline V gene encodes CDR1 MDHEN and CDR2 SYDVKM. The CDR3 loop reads CASSLHRELAGYEQYF. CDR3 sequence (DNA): TGTGCCAGCAGTTTACACAGGGAATTAGCTGGGTACGAGCAGTACTTC.

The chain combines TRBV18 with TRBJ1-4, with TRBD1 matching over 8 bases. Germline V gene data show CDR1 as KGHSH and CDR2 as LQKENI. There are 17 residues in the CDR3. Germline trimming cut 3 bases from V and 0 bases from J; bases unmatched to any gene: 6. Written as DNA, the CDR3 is TGTGCCAGCTCACCGCAAATGGGACAGGCAACTAATGAAAAACTGTTTTTT. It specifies CASSPQMGQATNEKLFF.

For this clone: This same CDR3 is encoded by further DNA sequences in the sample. CDR3 in DNA: TGTGCCAGCAGTTACTCGCGGGGGAACACTGAAGCTTTCTTT. This codes for CASSYSRGNTEAFF. This chain joins TRBV6-5 and TRBJ1-1; D is unresolved. The CDR3 runs 14 residues. The V gene's germline CDR1 is MNHEY and CDR2 SVGAGI. V gave up 0 bases and J gave up 1 base, with 6 bases separating them.

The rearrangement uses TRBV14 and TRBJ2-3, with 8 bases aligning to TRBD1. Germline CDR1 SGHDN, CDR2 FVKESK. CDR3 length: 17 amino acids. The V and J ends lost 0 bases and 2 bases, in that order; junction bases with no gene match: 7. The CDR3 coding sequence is TGTGCCAGCAGCCAAGATAGGGGACAGGAGGACACAGATACGCAGTATTTT. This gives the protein CASSQDRGQEDTDTQYF.

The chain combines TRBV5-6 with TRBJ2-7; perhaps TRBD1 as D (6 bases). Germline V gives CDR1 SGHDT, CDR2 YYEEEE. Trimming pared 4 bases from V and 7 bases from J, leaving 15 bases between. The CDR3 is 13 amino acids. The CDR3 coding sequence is TGTGCCAGCAGCCTACGACAGGCGAGGGAGCAGTACTTC. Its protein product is CASSLRQAREQYF.

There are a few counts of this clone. CDR3 coding DNA: TGTGCCAGCTCAATGGGGGCGAGCTCCTACGAGCAGTACTTC. Its translation is CASSMGASSYEQYF. This chain connects TRBV18 to TRBJ2-7, with TRBD1 as a possible D gene (6 bases). This CDR3 contains 14 residues. From germline, CDR1 is KGHSH and CDR2 LQKENI. The germline V and J ends were trimmed by 5 bases and 0 bases, with 11 bases remaining between them.

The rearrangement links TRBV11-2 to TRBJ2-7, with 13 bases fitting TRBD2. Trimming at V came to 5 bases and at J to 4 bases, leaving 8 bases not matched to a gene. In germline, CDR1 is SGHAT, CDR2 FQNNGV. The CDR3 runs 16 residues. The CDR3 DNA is TGTGCCAGCAGCAGTTGGACTAGCGGGAGTATATACGAGCAGTACTTC. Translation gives CASSSWTSGSIYEQYF.

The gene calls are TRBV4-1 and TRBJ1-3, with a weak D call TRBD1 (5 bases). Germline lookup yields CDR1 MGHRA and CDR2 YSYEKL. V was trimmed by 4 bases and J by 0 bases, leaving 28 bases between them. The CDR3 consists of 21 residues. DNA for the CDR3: TGCGCCAGCAGCCGGGTCCCCATAACAGGAGTTACTCCAACCTCTGGAAACACCATATATTTT. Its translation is CASSRVPITGVTPTSGNTIYF.